The 20 T cell receptor beta chains below were found in one sample sequenced in a study of Graves' ophthalmopathy and Graves' hyperthyroidism. TCR beta CDR3 regions were amplified from RNA transcripts. HTBI primers were employed in first-round RT-PCR, then a second-round multiplex PCR followed. TCRdb used MiXCR to reprocess the multiplex PCR reads, holding one entry per CDR3 protein. The sample has 500,000 to 700,000 distinct CDR3 sequences; 35% to 40% are singletons. The sequencing input was peripheral blood or thyroid tissue (not recorded which). These receptors came from an adult man with Graves' hyperthyroidism.

This clonotype has a handful of counts. CDR3 residues: CASSEVVGEGETQYF. CDR3 coding DNA: TGTGCCAGCAGTGAAGTAGTGGGAGAAGGAGAGACCCAGTACTTC. The V and J genes are TRBV6-1 and TRBJ2-5; a possible D gene is TRBD2 (5 bases). The germline gives CDR1 MNHNS, CDR2 SASEGT. This CDR3 contains 15 residues. The V and J ends lost 1 base and 4 bases respectively, with 13 bases between them.

This clonotype was observed at least ten times. This chain joins TRBV9 and TRBJ2-7; unclear D gene. V lost 0 bases and J 2 bases, leaving 9 bases between the germline ends. CDR1 and CDR2 (germline): SGDLS, YYNGEE. This CDR3 contains 14 residues. The DNA for the CDR3 is TGTGCCAGCAGCGTAGGAGGATCCACCTACGAGCAGTACTTC. Amino acid sequence: CASSVGGSTYEQYF. The whole variable domain, filled in from reference TRBV9 and TRBJ2-7, reads DSGVTQTPKHLITATGQRVTLRCSPRSGDLSVYWYQQSLDQGLQFLIQYYNGEERAKGNILERFSAQQFPDLHSELNLSSLELGDSALYFCASSVGGSTYEQYFGPGTRLTVT.

This chain joins TRBV5-1 and TRBJ2-2; 9 bases agree with TRBD1. This CDR3 has 15 amino acids. Germline CDR1 and CDR2: SGHRS and YFSETQ. V shed 7 bases, J shed 0 bases, and the junction held 4 bases outside the gene matches. In nucleotides, the CDR3 is TGCGCCAGCCGGACAGGGGCCGCGAACACCGGGGAGCTGTTTTTT. This translates into CASRTGAANTGELFF. The whole variable domain, filled in from reference TRBV5-1 and TRBJ2-2, reads KAGVTQTPRYLIKTRGQQVTLSCSPISGHRSVSWYQQTPGQGLQFLFEYFSETQRNKGNFPGRFSGRQFSNSRSEMNVSTLELGDSALYLCASRTGAANTGELFFGEGSRLTVL.

The J gene is TRBJ1-5, the V gene TRBV15; D might be TRBD1 (6 bases). This CDR3 has 13 residues. V was shortened by 3 bases and J by 14 bases, with 17 bases between the two germline ends. CDR1 and CDR2 (germline): LNHNV, YYDKDF (reference sequence). The CDR3 is CATSRDRDIYEHF. The CDR3, as DNA: TGTGCCACCAGCAGGGACCGGGACATCTACGAGCATTTT.

This clonotype was seen many times. The J gene is TRBJ2-7, the V gene TRBV12-3 or TRBV12-4, with TRBD1 identical over 7 bases. Losses at the gene ends were 3 bases for V and 6 bases for J; bases not matched to a gene: 5. The CDR3 runs to 13 residues. CDR3 in amino acids: CASSFTGVSEQYF. CDR3 coding DNA: TGTGCCAGCAGTTTTACAGGGGTTTCCGAGCAGTACTTC.

There are many counts of this clonotype. The genes are TRBV20-1 and TRBJ2-7, with 11 bases identical to TRBD2. CDR1 and CDR2 (germline): DFQATT, SNEGSKA (reference sequence). After removal of 7 bases from V and 1 base from J, the junction contained 12 bases not matched to a gene. This CDR3 comprises 16 residues. This CDR3 reads CSVRPPTSGGSYEQYF. CDR3 DNA: TGCAGTGTTCGCCCCCCCACTAGCGGGGGATCCTACGAGCAGTACTTC.

V is TRBV20-1 and J is TRBJ2-7, with D perhaps being TRBD1 or TRBD2 (5 bases each). Per the germline V gene, CDR1 is DFQATT and CDR2 is SNEGSKA (reference sequence). Between the trimmed V and J ends, which lost 3 bases and 2 bases, there was a span of 14 bases. The CDR3 is 14 residues long. CDR3 loop: CSASGALSAYEQYF. Written as DNA, the CDR3 is TGCAGTGCTAGCGGGGCCCTTTCTGCCTACGAGCAGTACTTC.

This chain links TRBV25-1 with TRBJ2-7; 7 bases align to TRBD2. Germline V CDR1 and CDR2: MGHDK, SYGVNS. The CDR3 has 15 amino acids. V trimming: 5 bases; J trimming: 5 bases; junction bases outside the gene matches: 12. The CDR3 protein is CASSFSTGGSHEQYF. CDR3 nucleotides: TGTGCCAGCAGTTTTTCGACGGGAGGTTCGCACGAGCAGTACTTC.

This clonotype was seen repeatedly, ten times or more. The chain recombines TRBV5-1 with TRBJ2-7; D may be TRBD1 (5 bases). The germline CDR1 and CDR2 sequences are SGHRS and YFSETQ. The CDR3 totals 13 residues. The V end was cut by 2 bases, the J end by 6 bases, with 12 bases between. In DNA form, the CDR3 reads TGCGCCAGCAGCTTAGGCAGGGCAGGCGAGCAGTACTTC. Its protein is CASSLGRAGEQYF.

This clonotype has a count of ten or more. The chain has TRBV20-1 and TRBJ1-4, with D hard to call. This CDR3 region has 13 residues. Trimming cost V 2 bases and J 4 bases, with 8 bases left between them. CDR1 and CDR2 from the germline V gene are DFQATT and SNEGSKA (reference sequence). The CDR3 loop is CSARRGLNEKLFF. Written as DNA, the CDR3 is TGCAGTGCTAGACGGGGTCTTAATGAAAAACTGTTTTTT.

The rearrangement joins TRBV4-1 to TRBJ2-5; 9 bases match TRBD1. This CDR3 is 15 amino acids long. Germline loops: CDR1 MGHRA, CDR2 YSYEKL. V lost 0 bases to trimming and J lost 5 bases; unmatched junction nucleotides: 4. CDR3 nucleotide sequence: TGCGCCAGCAGCCAAGATTTACAGGGGGCCGAGACCCAGTACTTC. It yields the protein CASSQDLQGAETQYF.

The chain recombines TRBV24-1 with TRBJ2-2, with 8 nucleotides matching TRBD2. The germline gives CDR1 KGHDR, CDR2 SFDVKD. After removal of 1 base from V and 4 bases from J, the junction contained 10 bases not matched to a gene. The CDR3 is made up of 18 amino acids. In nucleotides, the CDR3 is TGTGCCACCAGTGATTTATCTAGCGGGCGTGGGGCCACCGGGGAGCTGTTTTTT. It encodes CATSDLSSGRGATGELFF.

This clonotype has only a few counts. The chain employs TRBV19 and TRBJ1-2; D perhaps matches TRBD1 (6 bases). Trimming removed 3 bases from V and 5 bases from J, with 13 bases in between. The CDR3 runs 14 residues. Germline CDR1 LNHDA, CDR2 SQIVND (reference sequence). The DNA for the CDR3 is TGTGCCAGTAGTATTAACAGGGATGCGTATGGCTACACCTTC. It encodes CASSINRDAYGYTF.

The genes are TRBV7-3 and TRBJ1-6; a weak D match, TRBD1 (5 bases). The germline V gene has CDR1 SGHTA and CDR2 FQGTGA. This CDR3 has 14 amino acids. V lost 4 bases to trimming and J lost 7 bases, with 11 bases between them. The CDR3 protein is CASSSGPPNSPLHF. CDR3 DNA: TGTGCCAGCAGCTCGGGACCTCCCAATTCACCCCTCCACTTT.

The chain links TRBV20-1 to TRBJ2-5; D may correspond to TRBD1 or TRBD2 (5 bases each). Per germline, CDR1 DFQATT and CDR2 SNEGSKA (reference sequence). Trimming cost V 5 bases and J 5 bases, with 12 bases left between them. The CDR3 totals 12 residues. CDR3 nucleotide sequence: TGCAGTGCTCAGGGAGCTCAGGAGACCCAGTACTTC. It is translated as CSAQGAQETQYF.

This clonotype was observed many times. The rearrangement uses TRBV15 and TRBJ1-4, with D hard to call. Looked up from germline, CDR1 is LNHNV and CDR2 is YYDKDF (reference sequence). The CDR3 runs to 15 residues. Trimming cost V 2 bases and J 2 bases, with 9 bases left between them. The CDR3 DNA is TGTGCCACCAGCAGATGGAAGGGTACTAATGAAAAACTGTTTTTT. Translated, it gives CATSRWKGTNEKLFF.

This clonotype was recorded at least ten times. The chain joins TRBV29-1 to TRBJ1-2; D is ambiguous. The V gene's germline CDR1 is SQVTM and CDR2 ANQGSEA. The CDR3 sequence is 14 residues long. V lost 8 bases and J 8 bases, leaving 24 bases between the germline ends. This chain's CDR3 is CSSGGQAQVSGYTF. The CDR3 DNA follows: TGCAGCTCCGGAGGCCAGGCCCAAGTTAGCGGCTACACCTTC.

On this clonotype itself: With a much larger clone just one base away, this may be a read error. This chain joins TRBV20-1 and TRBJ2-7; D unclear. Per the germline V gene, CDR1 is DFQATT and CDR2 is SNEGSKA (reference sequence). There are 14 residues in the CDR3. V was pared by 3 bases and J by 3 bases, with 15 bases between. In nucleotides, the CDR3 is TGCAGTGCTAGTTGCGGCGTAACGGACTACGAGCAGTACTTC. This codes for CSASCGVTDYEQYF.

Regarding this clonotype: Since a much larger clone is just one base distant, this may be a read error. This chain joins TRBV5-1 and TRBJ1-1; 8 bases are a match to TRBD1. CDR3 size: 14 residues. Germline V CDR1 and CDR2: SGHRS, YFSETQ. V was clipped by 5 bases and J by 4 bases; unmatched bases: 7. In DNA, the CDR3 is TGCGCCAGCAGACAGGGGGACTGGAGCACTGAAGCTTTCTTT. This translates into CASRQGDWSTEAFF.

This clonotype has more than one count but fewer than ten. The chain has TRBV12-3 or TRBV12-4 and TRBJ1-6; unclear D gene. The length of the CDR3 is 15 residues. V shed 6 bases and J shed 4 bases, with 13 bases lying between them. The CDR3 DNA reads TGTGCCAGCAGCCCTACCGCCGGATATAATTCACCCCTCCACTTT. Protein sequence: CASSPTAGYNSPLHF.